A single sample gave rise to the 10 T cell receptor beta chains below, sequenced in a study of cytomegalovirus exposure and HLA in healthy donors. With 60 Vbeta and 13 Jbeta primers, the PCR was carried out. The data were produced by immunoSEQ multiplex PCR, yet TCRdb's version contains in-frame clones alone and is incomplete. Of about 190,000 clones listed, more than 65% were seen once; the top ten hold 3% to 4.5%. The material sequenced was PBMCs. These receptors all stem from a man between 45 and 60 years old in good health and CMV-seronegative.

This chain uses TRBV7-9 with TRBJ2-5; D not resolved. The CDR3 is 11 residues long. With 5 bases removed from V and 7 bases from J, the gap between germline ends came to 8 bases. Germline lookup yields CDR1 SEHNR and CDR2 FQNEAQ (reference sequence). Here the CDR3 DNA reads TGTGCCAGCAGCCCGTCGGGGACCCAGTACTTC. It is translated as CASSPSGTQYF.

For the CDR3, the DNA is TGTGCCACCAGCCCAGGTGCAGGGCGGGCCAACGTCCTGACTTTC. Residues: CATSPGAGRANVLTF. The genes are TRBV15 and TRBJ2-6; D might be TRBD1 (5 bases). This CDR3 comprises 15 residues. CDR1 LNHNV and CDR2 YYDKDF come from the germline V gene (reference sequence). V was pared by 5 bases and J by 5 bases, with 13 bases between.

V usage is TRBV9 and J usage is TRBJ1-2; D is possibly TRBD1 (5 bases). The CDR3 sequence is 12 residues long. The germline V gene has CDR1 SGDLS and CDR2 YYNGEE. With 2 bases removed from V and 7 bases from J, the gap between germline ends came to 9 bases. In DNA form, the CDR3 reads TGTGCCAGCAGCGTGGGGGGGTTTGGCTACACCTTC. This sequence encodes CASSVGGFGYTF.

This clone was picked up a small number of times. The chain combines TRBV11-2 with TRBJ2-2; the D is unclear. The CDR3 is 12 amino acids. Germline CDR1 is SGHAT and CDR2 is FQNNGV. V was clipped by 5 bases and J by 6 bases, with 7 bases between them. The CDR3 DNA reads as TGTGCCAGCAGCCCTCTAGCCGGGGAGCTGTTTTTT. This translates into CASSPLAGELFF.

The rearrangement joins TRBV5-6 to TRBJ1-1, with 7 bases lining up with TRBD1. This CDR3 has 14 amino acids. The trim removed 0 bases at V and 4 bases at J, leaving 3 bases unmatched. Germline V gives CDR1 SGHDT, CDR2 YYEEEE. DNA for the CDR3: TGTGCCAGCAGCTTGGCGGGACAGACCACTGAAGCTTTCTTT. Protein sequence: CASSLAGQTTEAFF.

The rearrangement links TRBV10-3 to TRBJ1-5; no firm D call. The CDR3 contains 16 residues. V lost 0 bases, J lost 4 bases, and 13 bases lay in between. Germline CDR1 ENHRY, CDR2 SYGVKD. The CDR3 DNA follows: TGTGCCATCAGTGAGTCAAGAGGGTTACCAAATCAGCCCCAGCATTTT. Its translation is CAISESRGLPNQPQHF.

There are a few counts of this clone. This rearrangement joins TRBV11-2 to TRBJ1-1; unclear D gene. With 2 bases removed from V and 4 bases from J, the gap between germline ends came to 11 bases. There are 14 residues in the CDR3. Germline values: CDR1 SGHAT, CDR2 FQNNGV. The CDR3 DNA reads as TGTGCCAGCAGCTTAACGGTACAGAGCACTGAAGCTTTCTTT. Encoded protein: CASSLTVQSTEAFF.

The V and J genes are TRBV15 and TRBJ2-7; 8 bases map to TRBD1. The CDR3 loop spans 14 amino acids. The germline CDR1 and CDR2 sequences are LNHNV and YYDKDF (reference sequence). Unmatched junction bases numbered 10, after V lost 5 bases and J lost 7 bases. CDR3 DNA sequence: TGTGCCACCAGCGGCAGACAGGGGTCGGGAGAGCAGTACTTC. Amino acid sequence: CATSGRQGSGEQYF.

The rearrangement uses TRBV5-1 and TRBJ2-1, with 10 nucleotides matching TRBD2. With V trimmed by 4 bases and J by 7 bases, 8 bases remained unmatched. Germline V gene sequence: CDR1 SGHRS, CDR2 YFSETQ. This CDR3 has 15 amino acids. The CDR3 loop reads CASSPLAGAGNEQFF. The CDR3 bases are TGCGCCAGCAGCCCGCTAGCGGGGGCCGGGAATGAGCAGTTCTTC.

The chain links TRBV5-1 to TRBJ2-2; D is possibly TRBD1 (5 bases). Trimming removed 3 bases at V and 0 bases at J, with 12 bases between. This CDR3 region has 16 residues. Germline lookup yields CDR1 SGHRS and CDR2 YFSETQ. CDR3 residues: CASSSDSDANTGELFF. The CDR3 DNA reads as TGCGCCAGCAGCTCAGACAGTGACGCGAACACCGGGGAGCTGTTTTTT.